The 10 T cell receptor beta chains presented below share a single source sample, sequenced in a study of cytomegalovirus exposure and HLA in healthy donors. Primers for the PCR totalled 60 Vbeta and 13 Jbeta. The method was immunoSEQ multiplex PCR; TCRdb's version includes in-frame clones alone and lacks a portion of them. This sample has approximately 68,000 clones, with around 74% found just once. The sequencing input was PBMCs. The receptors derive from a woman between 25 and 40 years old in good health and CMV-seropositive.

V gene TRBV11-1 combines with J gene TRBJ2-1; D might be TRBD1 (5 bases). This CDR3 region has 12 residues. The germline V gene has CDR1 SGHAT and CDR2 FQDESV (reference sequence). V was shortened by 2 bases and J by 10 bases, with 9 bases between the two germline ends. The CDR3 is CASSLTRTEQFF. The CDR3, as DNA: TGTGCCAGCAGCTTAACTCGGACAGAGCAGTTCTTC. Full variable domain (outside the CDR3, taken from reference TRBV11-1 and TRBJ2-1): EAEVAQSPRYKITEKSQAVAFWCDPISGHATLYWYRQILGQGPELLVQFQDESVVDDSQLPKDRFSAERLKGVDSTLKIQPAELGDSAMYLCASSLTRTEQFFGPGTRLTVL.

This clone was detected once. The chain couples TRBV19 to TRBJ1-2, with TRBD1 as a possible D gene (6 bases). Trimming left V 6 bases short and J 5 bases short, with 16 bases between. In germline, CDR1 is LNHDA, CDR2 SQIVND (reference sequence). The length of the CDR3 is 14 residues. This CDR3 is CASSRDTGAYGYTF. The CDR3 DNA reads TGTGCCAGTAGCCGGGACACCGGAGCTTATGGCTACACCTTC.

The chain uses TRBV10-3 and TRBJ1-1, with D unclear. This CDR3 comprises 13 residues. The germline V gene encodes CDR1 ENHRY and CDR2 SYGVKD. Trimming left V 4 bases short and J 4 bases short, with 10 bases between. The CDR3 DNA is TGTGCCATCAGTGGACCTCCGGGCACTGAAGCTTTCTTT. Its translation: CAISGPPGTEAFF.

This clone was observed a handful of times. This chain joins TRBV5-4 and TRBJ2-3; D is perhaps TRBD2 (5 bases). Trimming shortened V by 3 bases and J by 4 bases, and 12 bases separated the two germline ends. Germline V gene lookup returns CDR1 SGHNT and CDR2 YYREEE (reference sequence). CDR3 length: 14 residues. This chain's CDR3 is CASSSQLDPDTQYF. The CDR3, as DNA: TGTGCCAGCAGCTCTCAACTAGATCCAGATACGCAGTATTTT.

This clone was detected a few times. This sequence joins TRBV4-3 and TRBJ2-7; no clear D gene. This CDR3 region has 15 residues. Looked up from germline, CDR1 is LGHNA and CDR2 is YSLEER. V gave up 4 bases and J gave up 0 bases, with 13 bases separating them. For the CDR3, the DNA is TGCGCCAGCAGCCGCCTCCCTTATAGCTCCTACGAGCAGTACTTC. The encoded protein is CASSRLPYSSYEQYF.

J is TRBJ2-5 and V is TRBV11-2; D is undetermined. CDR1 and CDR2 from the germline V gene are SGHAT and FQNNGV. The CDR3 consists of 15 residues. Trimming took 4 bases from V and 3 from J, leaving 15 bases between them. The CDR3 spells CASSYIVLSEETQYF. The CDR3 nucleotides are TGTGCCAGCAGCTATATCGTACTATCCGAAGAGACCCAGTACTTC.

V usage is TRBV7-8 and J usage is TRBJ2-5; 10 bases are shared with TRBD1. Judging by the DNA end, TRBJ2-7 fits better; the J call may be wrong. In germline, CDR1 is SGHVS, CDR2 FQNEAQ. The CDR3 spans 15 residues. CDR3 sequence reads: CASSLRRDRGYEQYF. As DNA, the CDR3 is TGTGCCAGCAGCTTAAGAAGGGACAGGGGTTACGAGCAGTACTTC.

This clone was found a few times. The V call is TRBV7-9, the J call TRBJ1-1, with D hard to call. The CDR3 spans 12 residues. V lost 11 bases and J lost 1, with 11 bases in between. Germline CDR1 is SEHNR and CDR2 is FQNEAQ (reference sequence). Here the CDR3 DNA reads TGTGCCCTAGAGGAGGGGAACACTGAAGCTTTCTTT. Translation: CALEEGNTEAFF.

J is TRBJ2-7 and V is TRBV5-1; 8 nucleotides agree with TRBD1. This CDR3 contains 14 residues. Trimming removed 3 bases from V and 6 bases from J; junction bases left unmatched: 8. Per germline, CDR1 SGHRS and CDR2 YFSETQ. The CDR3 sequence: CASSWGQEASEQYF. The CDR3 DNA sequence: TGCGCCAGCAGCTGGGGACAGGAGGCCTCCGAGCAGTACTTC.

This clone was picked up one time. The chain uses TRBV27 and TRBJ2-7; 7 nucleotides match TRBD2. Unmatched junction bases numbered 6, after V lost 2 bases and J lost 2 bases. The CDR3 runs to 15 residues. Germline-derived CDR1 and CDR2 are MNHEY and SMNVEV (reference sequence). This chain's CDR3 is CASSLGLVGPYEQYF. The CDR3 DNA reads as TGTGCCAGCAGTTTAGGACTAGTCGGCCCCTACGAGCAGTACTTC.